This TCR beta chain was profiled in a study of cytomegalovirus exposure and HLA in healthy donors. V was shortened by 6 bases and J by 5 bases, with 19 bases between the two germline ends. Germline V CDR1 and CDR2: SNHLY, FYNNEI. The length of the CDR3 is 15 residues. The PCR contained 60 Vbeta and 13 Jbeta primers. Here immunoSEQ multiplex PCR was the method, and the copy in TCRdb shows in-frame clones only, minus some. The table shows about 120,000 clones, with around three quarters occurring only once. The TCR comes from a man aged 18 to 29 in good health and CMV-seropositive. The rearrangement uses TRBV2 and TRBJ1-2, with D perhaps matching TRBD1 (6 bases). Material: PBMCs. CDR3 residues: CASSGGGGAGYGYTF. The CDR3 DNA reads as TGTGCCAGCAGCGGCGGGGGGGGCGCAGGTTATGGCTACACCTTC.